These T cell receptor beta chains were read from a single sample in a study of blood T cell repertoires in COVID-19. Clones were read by immunoSEQ multiplex PCR, and TCRdb kept only the in-frame ones, dropping some. The profile covers hundreds of thousands of clones, with roughly 85% appearing a single time and 3% to 4% taken by the ten largest. The material sequenced was peripheral blood. Receptor source: a woman in her late teens or twenties with acute or convalescent COVID-19. CDR3s include the opening cysteine and the closing phenylalanine or tryptophan. The D gene is left open where the match is weak. Expanded clones are given a class, and other clones once, few, many or no size at all.

V gene	clone size	J gene	D gene	CDR3 protein	CDR3 DNA
TRBV11-1	.	TRBJ1-1	.	CASSLAAGTEAFF	TGTGCCAGCAGCTTAGCGGCAGGCACTGAAGCTTTCTTT
TRBV5-1	.	TRBJ1-2	.	CASSFRDNTRDGYTF	TGCGCCAGCAGCTTCCGGGACAACACCAGAGATGGCTACACCTTC
TRBV5-6	.	TRBJ1-1	.	CASSRRDTEAFF	TGTGCCAGCAGCCGCAGGGATACTGAAGCTTTCTTT
TRBV7-8	.	TRBJ2-3	.	CASSLVAGISLDTQYF	TGTGCCAGCAGCTTAGTGGCGGGGATCTCTCTAGATACGCAGTATTTT
TRBV9	.	TRBJ1-5	TRBD1	CASSQHGTDQPQHF	TGTGCCAGCAGCCAACACGGGACAGATCAGCCCCAGCATTTT
TRBV13	.	TRBJ1-5	TRBD1	CASSRTGGRSNQPQHF	TGTGCCAGCAGCCGGACAGGGGGCAGAAGCAATCAGCCCCAGCATTTT
TRBV12-3/TRBV12-4	.	TRBJ2-7	.	CASAMSEVYEQYF	TGTGCCAGCGCTATGAGCGAGGTCTACGAGCAGTACTTC
TRBV18	.	TRBJ2-7	TRBD1	CASSSSEGQVTVGGYEQYF	TGTGCCAGCTCGTCCTCCGAGGGACAGGTTACCGTCGGGGGCTACGAGCAGTACTTC
TRBV30	.	TRBJ1-4	TRBD1	CAWSLSTGTEKLFF	TGTGCCTGGAGTCTTTCGACAGGGACAGAAAAACTGTTTTTT
TRBV2	.	TRBJ1-4	TRBD1	CATSGQGVYEKLFF	TGTGCCACATCGGGACAGGGGGTATATGAAAAACTGTTTTTT
TRBV14	.	TRBJ1-4	.	CASSQEEPRVNEKLFF	TGTGCCAGCAGCCAAGAGGAACCGAGGGTCAATGAAAAACTGTTTTTT
TRBV11-2	.	TRBJ2-7	TRBD1	CASSKTGNSYEQYF	TGTGCCAGCAGTAAGACAGGGAACTCCTACGAGCAGTACTTC
TRBV2	.	TRBJ1-5	.	CASSEREGNQPQHF	TGTGCCAGCAGTGAGAGGGAGGGCAATCAGCCCCAGCATTTT
TRBV19	.	TRBJ1-2	TRBD1	CASSMEGQGNYGYTF	TGTGCCAGTAGTATGGAGGGACAGGGAAACTATGGCTACACCTTC
TRBV5-5	.	TRBJ2-3	.	CASSLQGRRTDTQYF	TGTGCCAGCAGCTTGCAGGGTCGACGGACAGATACGCAGTATTTT
TRBV25-1	.	TRBJ1-4	TRBD1	CASSEDRGLKEKLFF	TGTGCCAGCAGTGAAGACAGGGGTTTGAAAGAAAAACTGTTTTTT
TRBV4-1	few	TRBJ1-1	.	CASSRSPSEMNTEAFF	TGCGCCAGCAGTCGCAGTCCGAGCGAAATGAACACTGAAGCTTTCTTT
TRBV6-1	.	TRBJ1-1	.	CASSEWTAEAFF	TGTGCCAGCAGTGAATGGACAGCAGAAGCTTTCTTT
TRBV28	.	TRBJ1-5	.	CASSSNLGGIQPQHF	TGTGCCAGCAGTTCAAACTTGGGGGGGATTCAGCCCCAGCATTTT
TRBV27	.	TRBJ2-3	.	CASRPFREFTDTQYF	TGTGCCAGCAGGCCCTTTAGGGAGTTCACAGATACGCAGTATTTT
TRBV24-1	.	TRBJ2-1	TRBD2	CATSDPGTSGRANEQFF	TGTGCCACCAGTGATCCTGGGACTAGCGGGAGGGCCAATGAGCAGTTCTTC
TRBV28	.	TRBJ1-3	TRBD1	CASGIQGVISGNTIYF	TGTGCCAGCGGAATTCAGGGGGTCATTTCTGGAAACACCATATATTTT
TRBV27	.	TRBJ2-7	.	CASSLSGFPRREQYF	TGTGCCAGCAGTTTAAGCGGGTTTCCCCGACGGGAGCAGTACTTC
TRBV5-8	.	TRBJ1-1	.	CASSRHTANRAYAHTEAFF	TGTGCCAGCAGCCGCCATACCGCTAACAGGGCTTATGCGCACACTGAAGCTTTCTTT
TRBV28	.	TRBJ1-2	.	CASSLGGYYGYTF	TGTGCCAGCAGTTTAGGAGGGTACTATGGCTACACCTTC